This T cell receptor beta chain was recovered during a study of cytomegalovirus exposure and HLA in healthy donors. PCR primers comprised 60 Vbeta and 13 Jbeta primers. Produced via immunoSEQ multiplex PCR; TCRdb's table is partial and in-frame only. The sample carries approximately 190,000 clones, roughly 80% recorded once. This clone was detected once. The TCR originated in a woman in her forties or fifties in good health and CMV-seropositive. Sequenced material: PBMCs.

The CDR3 sequence is CASSGPTGANEKLFF. CDR3 bases: TGTGCCAGCAGTGGTCCGACGGGTGCTAATGAAAAACTGTTTTTT. This chain uses TRBV2 with TRBJ1-4; the D is unclear. This CDR3 is 15 amino acids long. CDR1 is SNHLY and CDR2 is FYNNEI in the germline V gene. Trimming took off 4 bases at V and 3 bases at J, with 12 bases between the two ends. Full variable domain (rest looked up from reference TRBV2 and TRBJ1-4): EPEVTQTPSHQVTQMGQEVILRCVPISNHLYFYWYRQILGQKVEFLVSFYNNEISEKSEIFDDQFSVERPDGSNFTLKIRSTKLEDSAMYFCASSGPTGANEKLFFGSGTQLSVL.